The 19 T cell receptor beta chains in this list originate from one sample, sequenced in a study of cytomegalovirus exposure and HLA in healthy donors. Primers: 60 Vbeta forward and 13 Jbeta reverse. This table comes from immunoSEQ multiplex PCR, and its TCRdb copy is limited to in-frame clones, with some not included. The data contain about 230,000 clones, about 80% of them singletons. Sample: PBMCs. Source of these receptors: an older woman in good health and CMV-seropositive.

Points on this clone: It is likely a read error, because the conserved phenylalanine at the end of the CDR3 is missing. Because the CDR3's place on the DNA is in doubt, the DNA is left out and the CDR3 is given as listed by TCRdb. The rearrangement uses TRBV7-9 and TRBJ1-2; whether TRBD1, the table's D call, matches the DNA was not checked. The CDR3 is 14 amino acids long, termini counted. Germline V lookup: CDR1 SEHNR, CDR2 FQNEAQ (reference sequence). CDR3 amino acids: CASSLSPPAGADFT.

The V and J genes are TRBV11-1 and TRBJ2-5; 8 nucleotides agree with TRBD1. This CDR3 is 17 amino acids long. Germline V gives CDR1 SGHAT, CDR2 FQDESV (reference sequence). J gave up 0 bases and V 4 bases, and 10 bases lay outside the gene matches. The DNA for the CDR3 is TGTGCCAGCAGCTCGCCCCGGGACAGGCGGTACCAAGAGACCCAGTACTTC. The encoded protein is CASSSPRDRRYQETQYF.

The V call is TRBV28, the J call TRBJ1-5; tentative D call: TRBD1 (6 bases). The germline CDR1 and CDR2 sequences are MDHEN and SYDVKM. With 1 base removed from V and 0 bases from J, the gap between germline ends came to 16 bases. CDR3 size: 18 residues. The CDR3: CASSLSQQGRSSNQPQHF. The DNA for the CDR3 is TGTGCCAGCAGTTTATCCCAACAGGGACGGTCTAGCAATCAGCCCCAGCATTTT. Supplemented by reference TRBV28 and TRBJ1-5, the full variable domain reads DVKVTQSSRYLVKRTGEKVFLECVQDMDHENMFWYRQDPGLGLRLIYFSYDVKMKEKGDIPEGYSVSREKKERFSLILESASTNQTSMYLCASSLSQQGRSSNQPQHFGDGTRLSIL.

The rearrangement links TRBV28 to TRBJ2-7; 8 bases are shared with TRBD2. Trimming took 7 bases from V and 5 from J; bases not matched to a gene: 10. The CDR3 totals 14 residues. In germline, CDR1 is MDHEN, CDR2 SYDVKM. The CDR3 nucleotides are TGTGCCAGCAACCCCGGGGGGGGACCGAACGAGCAGTACTTC. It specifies CASNPGGGPNEQYF. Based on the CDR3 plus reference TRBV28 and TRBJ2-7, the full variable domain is DVKVTQSSRYLVKRTGEKVFLECVQDMDHENMFWYRQDPGLGLRLIYFSYDVKMKEKGDIPEGYSVSREKKERFSLILESASTNQTSMYLCASNPGGGPNEQYFGPGTRLTVT.

The CDR3 DNA is TGTGCCAGCAGGATGACAGGGAGTGGCTCACCCCTCCACTTT. It encodes CASRMTGSGSPLHF. This rearrangement joins TRBV28 to TRBJ1-6, with TRBD1 matching 7 bases. The CDR3 length is 14 residues. V was clipped by 6 bases and J by 10 bases; unmatched bases: 9. CDR1 and CDR2 from the germline V gene are MDHEN and SYDVKM.

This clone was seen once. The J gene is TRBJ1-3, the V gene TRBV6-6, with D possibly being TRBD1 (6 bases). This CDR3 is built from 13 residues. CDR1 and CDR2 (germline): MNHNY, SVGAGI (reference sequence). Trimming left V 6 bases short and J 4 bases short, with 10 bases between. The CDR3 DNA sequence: TGTGCCAGCAGGGGGGGGCTCGGAAACACCATATATTTT. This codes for CASRGGLGNTIYF.

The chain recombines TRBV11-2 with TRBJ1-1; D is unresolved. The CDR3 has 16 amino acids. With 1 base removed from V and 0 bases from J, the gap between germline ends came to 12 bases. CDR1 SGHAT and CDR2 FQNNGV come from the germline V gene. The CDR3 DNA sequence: TGTGCCAGCAGCTTAGGGACTGACTTCATGAACACTGAAGCTTTCTTT. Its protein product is CASSLGTDFMNTEAFF.

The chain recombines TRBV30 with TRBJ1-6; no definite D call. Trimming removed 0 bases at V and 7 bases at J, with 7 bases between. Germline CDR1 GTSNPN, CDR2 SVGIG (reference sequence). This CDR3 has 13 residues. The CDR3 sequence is CAWSVSANSPLHF. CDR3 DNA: TGTGCCTGGAGTGTTTCTGCGAATTCACCCCTCCACTTT.

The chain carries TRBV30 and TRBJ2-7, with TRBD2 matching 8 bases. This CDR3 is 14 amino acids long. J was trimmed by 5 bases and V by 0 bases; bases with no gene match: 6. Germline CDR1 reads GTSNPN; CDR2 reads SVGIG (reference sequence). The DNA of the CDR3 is TGTGCCTGGAGTGTAAAAGCGGGAGTCCACGAGCAGTACTTC. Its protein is CAWSVKAGVHEQYF.

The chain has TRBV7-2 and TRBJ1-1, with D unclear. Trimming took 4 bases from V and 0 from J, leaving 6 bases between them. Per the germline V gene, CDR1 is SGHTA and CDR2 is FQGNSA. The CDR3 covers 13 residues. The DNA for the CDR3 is TGTGCCAGCAGCTCATACTTGAACACTGAAGCTTTCTTT. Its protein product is CASSSYLNTEAFF.

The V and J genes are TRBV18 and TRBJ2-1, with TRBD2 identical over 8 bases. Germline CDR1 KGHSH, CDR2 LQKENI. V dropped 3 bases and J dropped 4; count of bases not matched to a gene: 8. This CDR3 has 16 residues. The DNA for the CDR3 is TGTGCCAGCTCACCCTATACTAGCGGTGAATACAATGAGCAGTTCTTC. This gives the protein CASSPYTSGEYNEQFF.

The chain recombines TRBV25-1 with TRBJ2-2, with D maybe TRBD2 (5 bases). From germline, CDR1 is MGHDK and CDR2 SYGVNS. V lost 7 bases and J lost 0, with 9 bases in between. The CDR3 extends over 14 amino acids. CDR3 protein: CASTTNPNTGELFF. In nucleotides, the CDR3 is TGTGCCAGCACGACTAACCCGAACACCGGGGAGCTGTTTTTT.

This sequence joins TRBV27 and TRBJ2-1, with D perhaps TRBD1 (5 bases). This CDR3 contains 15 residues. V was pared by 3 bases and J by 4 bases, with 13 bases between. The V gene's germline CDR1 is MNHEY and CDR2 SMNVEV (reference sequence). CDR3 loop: CASSLQGAFYNEQFF. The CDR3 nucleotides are TGTGCCAGCAGTTTGCAAGGGGCGTTTTACAATGAGCAGTTCTTC.

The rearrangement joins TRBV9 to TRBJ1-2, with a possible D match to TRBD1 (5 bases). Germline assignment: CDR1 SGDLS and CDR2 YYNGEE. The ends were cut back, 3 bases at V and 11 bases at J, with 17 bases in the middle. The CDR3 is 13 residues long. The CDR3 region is CASSAPGPGGYTF. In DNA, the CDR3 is TGTGCCAGCAGCGCACCGGGACCGGGAGGGTACACCTTC.

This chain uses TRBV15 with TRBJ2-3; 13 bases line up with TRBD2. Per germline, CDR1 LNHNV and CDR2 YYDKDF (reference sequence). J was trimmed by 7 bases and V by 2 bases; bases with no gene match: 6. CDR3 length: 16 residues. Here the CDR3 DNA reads TGTGCCACCAGCAGACAACTAGCGGGGGGGATAAATACGCAGTATTTT. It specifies CATSRQLAGGINTQYF.

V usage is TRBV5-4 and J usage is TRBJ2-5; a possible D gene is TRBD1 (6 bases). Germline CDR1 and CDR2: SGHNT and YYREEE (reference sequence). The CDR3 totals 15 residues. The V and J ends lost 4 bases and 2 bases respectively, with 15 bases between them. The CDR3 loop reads CASSAGQGLQETQYF. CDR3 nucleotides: TGTGCCAGCAGCGCGGGCCAGGGGTTACAAGAGACCCAGTACTTC.

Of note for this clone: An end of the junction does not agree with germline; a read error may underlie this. CDR3 sequence reads: CSSSSFPRGAGNSPLHF. For the CDR3, the DNA is TGTTCCAGCAGCTCCTTCCCGCGGGGGGCAGGGAATTCACCCCTCCACTTT. The V call is TRBV7-9, the J call TRBJ1-6; a weak D match, TRBD1 (6 bases). Germline V gene sequence: CDR1 SEHNR, CDR2 FQNEAQ (reference sequence). The CDR3 loop spans 17 amino acids.

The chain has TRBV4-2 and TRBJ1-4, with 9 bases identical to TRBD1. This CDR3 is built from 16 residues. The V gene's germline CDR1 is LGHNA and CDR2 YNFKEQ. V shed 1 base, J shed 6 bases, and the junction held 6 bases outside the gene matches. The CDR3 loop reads CASSQAYRTGDEKLFF. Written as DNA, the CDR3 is TGTGCCAGCAGCCAAGCATATAGGACAGGGGATGAAAAACTGTTTTTT.

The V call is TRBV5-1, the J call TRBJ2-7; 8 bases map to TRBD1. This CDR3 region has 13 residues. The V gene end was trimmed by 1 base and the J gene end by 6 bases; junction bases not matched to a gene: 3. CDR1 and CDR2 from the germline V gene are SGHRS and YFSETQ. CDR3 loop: CASSLQGASEQYF. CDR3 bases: TGCGCCAGCAGCTTGCAGGGGGCGAGCGAGCAGTACTTC.